The subject of this entry is one T cell receptor beta chain. Its antigen remains unknown. The sample belongs to a study of CD8+CD57+ T cells in acquired aplastic anemia. About the research overall: Sorted CD4+ and CD8+ cells yielded DNA averaging around 3.2 ug. Study-wide results and limits: About 28 sequences, all CD8+ CDR3, were shared between patients and controls. For CD8+ Simpson's diversity, patients and controls showed no significant difference.

Genomic DNA acted as the template from which TCR beta VDJ combination and CDR3 sequence profiling were carried out. Each CDR3 protein gets one entry after TCRdb re-called the reads with MiXCR. The sample contains hundreds of thousands of distinct CDR3 sequences, roughly 45% of which appear only once. Trimming stripped 5 bases from V and 6 bases from J, with 14 bases between. Germline V gene sequence: CDR1 LNHDA, CDR2 SQIVND (reference sequence). The CDR3 runs to 15 residues. Sequenced patients had shown CD8+CD57+ cell expansion by flow cytometry. Receipt of therapy had not occurred in any patient by the time of blood sampling.

Material: sorted CD4+, CD8+, or CD8+CD57+ T cells (not recorded which) from PBMCs. The chain couples TRBV19 to TRBJ1-6; D remains ambiguous. The receptor comes from a human donor with aplastic anemia. This CDR3 is CASSEAGLVNSPLHF. The CDR3 DNA sequence: TGTGCCAGTAGTGAAGCGGGCCTCGTTAATTCACCCCTCCACTTT.